These T cell receptor beta chains were read from a single sample in a study of T cell responses to AZD1222 COVID-19 vaccine. The table came from immunoSEQ multiplex PCR; TCRdb's copy has only in-frame clones and leaves some out. In the table there are fewer than 100,000 clones, approximately 88% of which are singletons. Sequenced material: peripheral blood, taken 28 days after the second AZD1222 dose. The receptor set was obtained from an adult who received the AZD1222 COVID-19 vaccine. Both conserved end residues are part of each CDR3. Each record gives: V gene, J gene, CDR3 protein.

>TRBV6-2/TRBV6-3|TRBJ2-7
CASSYPPGRAYEQYF
>TRBV5-1|TRBJ2-3
CASSLGLAGARDTQYF
>TRBV11-3|TRBJ1-1
CASSRGGSGTEAFF
>TRBV30|TRBJ1-1
CAWTRDMNTEAFF
>TRBV11-3|TRBJ2-2
CASSLSLYSETGELFF
>TRBV4-1|TRBJ1-2
CASSPPGQGPGYTF
>TRBV2|TRBJ2-1
CASSGLEGLSNEQFF
>TRBV25-1|TRBJ1-6
CASSARDMNNNSPLHF
>TRBV7-9|TRBJ1-1
CASSLIPANTEAFF
>TRBV4-2|TRBJ2-3
CASSQGPEITTDTQYF
>TRBV5-4|TRBJ1-2
CASSLWAGGGYTF
>TRBV6-6|TRBJ2-1
CASSYSGLAYNEQFF
>TRBV2|TRBJ2-7
CASSAQGVSYEQYF
>TRBV18|TRBJ2-2
CASQAGNTGELFF
>TRBV18|TRBJ2-7
CASSPIGAGGDEQYF
>TRBV6-5|TRBJ2-3
CASRDQAVGRRTQYF
>TRBV5-1|TRBJ1-3
CASSLSEGRGSSGNTIYF
>TRBV2|TRBJ2-7
CATQTQGGGYEQYF
>TRBV10-3|TRBJ1-6
CAISEFGPNSPLHF
>TRBV5-5|TRBJ1-1
CASSLAGGADTEAFF
>TRBV27|TRBJ1-1
CASSFRAGTEAFF
>TRBV2|TRBJ1-1
CASSWDTRTEAFF
>TRBV6-5|TRBJ2-2
CASSYSTNTGELFF
>TRBV5-1|TRBJ2-5
CASSLRGTQPETQYF
>TRBV20-1|TRBJ1-2
CSASSAATYGYTF
>TRBV7-9|TRBJ1-3
CASIPGDSGNTIYF
>TRBV7-6|TRBJ2-7
CASSLAYTGTGPYEQYF
>TRBV5-1|TRBJ2-3
CASSFFPGTDTQYF
>TRBV5-4|TRBJ1-3
CASSRGQPSSGNTIYF
>TRBV6-5|TRBJ1-5
CASTDWRVNQPQHF
>TRBV7-3|TRBJ1-3
CASSLTPQGTGNTIYF
>TRBV5-1|TRBJ1-1
CASSSGTGGLNTEAFF
>TRBV5-1|TRBJ1-4
CASSTPGYEKLFF
>TRBV7-2|TRBJ2-5
CASSLVGGDQETQYF
>TRBV5-4|TRBJ2-1
CASSSQLAGGTNEQFF
>TRBV5-6|TRBJ2-3
CASSSTGTSLTDTQYF
>TRBV19|TRBJ1-5
CASRVSRGNQPQHF
>TRBV6-6|TRBJ1-5
CASSYGTPGQPQHF
>TRBV6-5|TRBJ1-3
CASRPDRSNTIYF
>TRBV29-1|TRBJ2-5
CSVDRSETQYF